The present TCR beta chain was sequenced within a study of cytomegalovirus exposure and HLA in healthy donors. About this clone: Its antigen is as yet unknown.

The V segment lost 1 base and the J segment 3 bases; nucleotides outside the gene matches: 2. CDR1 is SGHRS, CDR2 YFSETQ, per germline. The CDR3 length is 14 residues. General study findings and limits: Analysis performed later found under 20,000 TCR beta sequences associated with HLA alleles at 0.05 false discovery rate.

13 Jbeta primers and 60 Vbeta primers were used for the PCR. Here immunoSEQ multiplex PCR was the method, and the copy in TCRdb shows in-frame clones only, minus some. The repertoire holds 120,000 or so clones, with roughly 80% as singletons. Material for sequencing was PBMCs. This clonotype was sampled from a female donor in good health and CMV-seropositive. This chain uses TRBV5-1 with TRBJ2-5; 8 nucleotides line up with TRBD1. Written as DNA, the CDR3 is TGCGCCAGCAGCTTGAGGACAGGGAAAGAGACCCAGTACTTC. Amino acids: CASSLRTGKETQYF.